Below are 13 T cell receptor beta chains sequenced from a single sample in a study of technical replicates of blood from a handful of donors. Assay: immunoSEQ multiplex PCR; the TCRdb copy retains only in-frame clones and omits some. The sample has over 55,000 clones; roughly 96% are singletons. What was sequenced was T cells isolated from PBMCs. The source of these receptors is a human donor in good health.

The V and J genes are TRBV6-1 and TRBJ1-2, with D maybe TRBD1 (6 bases). CDR1 MNHNS and CDR2 SASEGT come from the germline V gene. The CDR3 length is 14 residues. The germline V and J ends were trimmed by 0 bases and 4 bases, with 9 bases remaining between them. For the CDR3, the DNA is TGTGCCAGCAGTGAAGCGCTCAGGGGCTATGGCTACACCTTC. Amino acids: CASSEALRGYGYTF.

V usage is TRBV4-1 and J usage is TRBJ2-7; 8 bases fit TRBD1. CDR1 and CDR2 from the germline V gene are MGHRA and YSYEKL. Losses at the gene ends were 3 bases for V and 3 bases for J; bases not matched to a gene: 7. The CDR3 totals 15 residues. CDR3 in amino acids: CASSQAGTGGYEQYF. As DNA, the CDR3 is TGCGCCAGCAGCCAGGCCGGGACAGGAGGCTACGAGCAGTACTTC.

This clone was counted once. V usage is TRBV25-1 and J usage is TRBJ2-1, with a possible D match to TRBD1 (6 bases). V lost 3 bases and J lost 4, with 19 bases in between. The CDR3 contains 17 residues. From germline, CDR1 is MGHDK and CDR2 SYGVNS. This CDR3 is CASSEIPGTSEYNEQFF. Here the CDR3 DNA reads TGTGCCAGCAGTGAGATTCCCGGGACAAGCGAATACAATGAGCAGTTCTTC.

The chain recombines TRBV5-1 with TRBJ2-7; the match to TRBD1 covers 8 bases. The CDR3 has 15 amino acids. In germline, CDR1 is SGHRS, CDR2 YFSETQ. V lost 0 bases, J lost 1 base, and 3 bases stayed unmatched. The chain's CDR3 is CASSLGTGISYEQYF. DNA for the CDR3: TGCGCCAGCAGCTTGGGGACAGGGATTTCCTACGAGCAGTACTTC.

The chain carries TRBV7-6 and TRBJ1-6, with D unclear. Germline V lookup: CDR1 SGHVS, CDR2 FNYEAQ. Trimming removed 3 bases at V and 7 bases at J, with 4 bases between. The CDR3 is 12 residues long. CDR3 amino acids: CASSFENSPLHF. CDR3 nucleotides: TGTGCCAGCAGCTTTGAGAATTCACCCCTCCACTTT.

On this clone itself: A junction boundary mismatches the germline segment, possibly from a read error. The chain is built from TRBV28 and TRBJ2-7; TRBD1 is a possible D gene (7 bases). CDR3 length equals 13 residues. CDR1 and CDR2 from the germline V gene are MDHEN and SYDVKM. The CDR3 DNA reads TGTGCCAGCAAACCCCAGGGGGGCCTCTATTTGCACTTC. It yields the protein CASKPQGGLYLHF.

The chain employs TRBV10-1 and TRBJ2-7, with a weak D call TRBD2 (5 bases). This CDR3 spans 16 amino acids. Trimming shortened V by 3 bases and J by 3 bases, and 18 bases separated the two germline ends. The germline gives CDR1 WNHNN, CDR2 SYGVQD (reference sequence). The CDR3 region has the DNA TGCGCCAGCAGTGATTCTAAAGACGGACGGGGCTACGAGCAGTACTTC. Residues: CASSDSKDGRGYEQYF.

This clone was observed once. The chain combines TRBV6-6 with TRBJ2-7; 7 nucleotides line up with TRBD2. This CDR3 region has 15 residues. V was clipped by 0 bases and J by 4 bases; unmatched bases: 6. Germline CDR1 MNHNY, CDR2 SVGAGI (reference sequence). CDR3 amino acids: CASSYSRGSGYEQYF. The CDR3 coding sequence is TGTGCCAGCAGTTACTCGCGGGGGTCGGGATACGAGCAGTACTTC.

This chain links TRBV27 with TRBJ2-7, with TRBD2 identical over 11 bases. In germline, CDR1 is MNHEY, CDR2 SMNVEV (reference sequence). This CDR3 contains 18 residues. V trimming: 10 bases; J trimming: 5 bases; junction bases outside the gene matches: 22. The CDR3 region is CAKEVMGSSGRARNEQYF. The CDR3 region has the DNA TGTGCCAAGGAGGTCATGGGGAGTAGCGGGAGGGCCAGGAACGAGCAGTACTTC.

The chain carries TRBV5-1 and TRBJ2-7, with a weak D call TRBD2 (6 bases). Trimming stripped 3 bases from V and 0 bases from J, with 10 bases between. Germline V gene sequence: CDR1 SGHRS, CDR2 YFSETQ. This CDR3 has 14 residues. CDR3 sequence reads: CASSSELASYEQYF. For the CDR3, the DNA is TGCGCCAGCAGCTCCGAACTAGCCTCCTACGAGCAGTACTTC.

In the case of this clone: Because the CDR3's place on the DNA is in doubt, the DNA is left out and the CDR3 is given as listed by TCRdb. Other DNA sequences within the sample encode an identical CDR3. CDR3 region: CSVGGGTF. V gene TRBV29-1 combines with J gene TRBJ1-2. The CDR3 comprises 8 residues, both ends counted. Germline assignment: CDR1 SQVTM and CDR2 ANQGSEA.

The rearrangement links TRBV27 to TRBJ1-2; D not certain. V lost 2 bases and J lost 5, with 12 bases in between. CDR1 is MNHEY and CDR2 is SMNVEV in the germline V gene (reference sequence). CDR3 length: 14 residues. CDR3 sequence: CASSLRGSDYGYTF. CDR3 in DNA: TGTGCCAGCAGTTTACGAGGGAGTGATTATGGCTACACCTTC.

J is TRBJ1-1 and V is TRBV15; D ambiguous. The CDR3 totals 13 residues. V lost 0 bases and J 7 bases, leaving 9 bases between the germline ends. Germline CDR1 reads LNHNV; CDR2 reads YYDKDF (reference sequence). The CDR3 DNA reads as TGTGCCACCAGCAGAGATAAGCAAGTTGAAGCTTTCTTT. Its protein is CATSRDKQVEAFF.